This T cell receptor (beta chain) derives from a study of blood T cell repertoires in COVID-19. Under the authors' procedure: Amplification from reference gene primers served as the basis for estimated nucleated cell counts. Generated by immunoSEQ multiplex PCR, the TCRdb table keeps only in-frame clones and is missing some. The DNA was the basis for D and trimming; V, J and clone size are from that table. The table records some 190,000 clones, 88% of them present only once. Sequencing was done on a sample of peripheral blood. The sequence came from a man aged 25 to 45 with acute or convalescent COVID-19.

The CDR3 DNA follows: TGTGCCAGCAGCTTAGTAGGAATGGCTAGCGGAAGCACAGATACGCAGTATTTT. It encodes CASSLVGMASGSTDTQYF. This chain uses TRBV7-9 with TRBJ2-3, with 7 bases fitting TRBD2. Unmatched junction bases numbered 10, after V lost 1 base and J lost 0 bases. Germline CDR1 reads SEHNR; CDR2 reads FQNEAQ (reference sequence). The CDR3 contains 18 residues.